The clone carrying this T cell receptor (beta chain) was detected only a few times. Its antigen is undetermined. One entry per CDR3 protein results from TCRdb running MiXCR on the PCR reads. Of approximately 500,000 distinct CDR3 sequences listed, 25% were seen once; the top ten hold around 0.78%. The data are from a study of molecular identifiers for immune sequencing clone quantification. Study observations and caveats: Among some 910,000 naive cells, as was reported, spiked Jurkat TCR RNA from one cell was detectable.

Isolation of naive CD8 T cells was achieved by sorting on a CD8+CD4-CCR7+CD45RA+ phenotype. Material for sequencing was naive CD8+ T cells from blood, with Jurkat cell RNA spiked in. Subset meaning: FACS-sorted CD8+CD4-CCR7+CD45RA+ naive T cells. This clonotype was sampled from a human donor in good health. Some libraries in this study had Jurkat cell RNA spiked in.

CDR3 coding DNA: TGCGCCAGCAGCTTGGAGTGGAATAGCGGGAGCTATGAGCAGTTCTTC. This encodes CASSLEWNSGSYEQFF. This chain uses TRBV5-1 with TRBJ2-1; TRBD2 aligns across 9 bases. Trimming at V came to 0 bases and at J to 8 bases, leaving 9 bases not matched to a gene. The CDR3 is made up of 16 amino acids. CDR1 SGHRS and CDR2 YFSETQ come from the germline V gene.